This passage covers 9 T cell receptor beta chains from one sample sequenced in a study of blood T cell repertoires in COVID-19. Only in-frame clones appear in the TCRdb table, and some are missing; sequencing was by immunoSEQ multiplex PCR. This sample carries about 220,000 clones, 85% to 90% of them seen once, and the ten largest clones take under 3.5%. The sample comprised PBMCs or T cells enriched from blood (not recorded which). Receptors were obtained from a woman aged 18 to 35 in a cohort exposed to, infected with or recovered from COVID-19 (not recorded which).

CDR3 sequence (DNA): TGTGCCAGCAGTTACATGGGGGGGGCTAATGAAAAACTGTTTTTT. Amino acid sequence: CASSYMGGANEKLFF. J is TRBJ1-4 and V is TRBV2; the D gene is possibly TRBD1 (5 bases). The CDR3 contains 15 residues. V was cut by 5 bases and J by 3 bases, with 13 bases left in between. Germline-derived CDR1 and CDR2 are SNHLY and FYNNEI.

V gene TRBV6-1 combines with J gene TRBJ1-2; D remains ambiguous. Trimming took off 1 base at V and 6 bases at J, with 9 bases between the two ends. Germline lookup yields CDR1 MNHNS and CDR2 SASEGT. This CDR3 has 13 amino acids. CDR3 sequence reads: CASSEDSSDGYTF. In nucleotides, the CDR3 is TGTGCCAGCAGTGAAGATTCGTCCGATGGCTACACCTTC.

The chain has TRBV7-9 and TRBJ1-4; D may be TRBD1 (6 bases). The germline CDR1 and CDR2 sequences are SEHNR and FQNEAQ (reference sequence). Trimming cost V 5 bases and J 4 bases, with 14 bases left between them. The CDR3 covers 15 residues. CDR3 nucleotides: TGTGCCAGCAGCACCCCGACAGGCCTTAATGAAAAACTGTTTTTT. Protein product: CASSTPTGLNEKLFF.

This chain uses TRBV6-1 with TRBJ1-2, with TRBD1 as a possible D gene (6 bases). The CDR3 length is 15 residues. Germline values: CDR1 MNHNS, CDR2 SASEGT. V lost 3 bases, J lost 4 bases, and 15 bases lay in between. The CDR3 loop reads CASSDGDGTSYGYTF. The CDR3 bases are TGTGCCAGCAGTGATGGGGACGGGACAAGCTATGGCTACACCTTC.

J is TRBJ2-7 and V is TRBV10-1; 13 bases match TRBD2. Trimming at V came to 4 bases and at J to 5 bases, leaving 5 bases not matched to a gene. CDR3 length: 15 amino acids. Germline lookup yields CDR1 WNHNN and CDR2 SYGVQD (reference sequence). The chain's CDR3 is CASSGGTSGTNEQYF. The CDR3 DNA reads TGCGCCAGCAGTGGGGGGACTAGCGGGACGAACGAGCAGTACTTC.

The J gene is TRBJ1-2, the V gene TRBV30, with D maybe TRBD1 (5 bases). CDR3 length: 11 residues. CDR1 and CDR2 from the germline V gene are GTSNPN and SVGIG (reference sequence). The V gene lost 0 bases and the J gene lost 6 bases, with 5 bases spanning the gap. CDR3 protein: CAWSVGDGYTF. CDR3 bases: TGTGCCTGGAGTGTAGGGGATGGCTACACCTTC.

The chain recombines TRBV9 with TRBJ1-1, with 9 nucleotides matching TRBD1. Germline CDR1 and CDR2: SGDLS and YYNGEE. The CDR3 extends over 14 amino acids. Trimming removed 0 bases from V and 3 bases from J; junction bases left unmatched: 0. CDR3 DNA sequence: TGTGCCAGCAGCGTAGGACAGGGGGACACTGAAGCTTTCTTT. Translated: CASSVGQGDTEAFF.

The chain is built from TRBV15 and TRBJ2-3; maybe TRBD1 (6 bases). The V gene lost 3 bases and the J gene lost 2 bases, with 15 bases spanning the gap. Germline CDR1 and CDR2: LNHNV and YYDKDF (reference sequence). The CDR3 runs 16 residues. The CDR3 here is CATSSTGLNLTDTQYF. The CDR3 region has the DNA TGTGCCACCAGCAGTACAGGGTTAAACCTCACAGATACGCAGTATTTT.

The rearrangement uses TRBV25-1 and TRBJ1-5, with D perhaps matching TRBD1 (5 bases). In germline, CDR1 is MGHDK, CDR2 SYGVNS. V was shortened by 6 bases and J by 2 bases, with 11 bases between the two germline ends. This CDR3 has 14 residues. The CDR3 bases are TGTGCCAGCAGGGGGGGTAGGGGCAATCAGCCCCAGCATTTT. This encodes CASRGGRGNQPQHF.